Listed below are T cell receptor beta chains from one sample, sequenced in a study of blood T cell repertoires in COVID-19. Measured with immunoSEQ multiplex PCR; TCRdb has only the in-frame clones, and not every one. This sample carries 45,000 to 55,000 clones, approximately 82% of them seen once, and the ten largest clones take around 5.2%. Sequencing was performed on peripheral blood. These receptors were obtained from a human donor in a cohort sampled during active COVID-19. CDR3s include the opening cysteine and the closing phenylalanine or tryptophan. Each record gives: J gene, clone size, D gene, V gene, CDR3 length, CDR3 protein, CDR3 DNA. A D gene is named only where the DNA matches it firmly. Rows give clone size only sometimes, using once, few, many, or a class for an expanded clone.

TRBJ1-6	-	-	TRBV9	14	CASSVNPLDSPLHF	TGTGCCAGCAGCGTGAACCCCTTAGATTCACCCCTCCACTTT
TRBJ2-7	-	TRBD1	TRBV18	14	CASRGTDFSYEQYF	TGTGCCAGCCGTGGGACAGATTTCTCCTACGAGCAGTACTTC
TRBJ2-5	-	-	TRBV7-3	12	CASSLPGETQYF	TGTGCCAGCAGCTTACCCGGAGAGACCCAGTACTTC
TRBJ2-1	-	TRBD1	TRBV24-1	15	CATSDPMTGGDEQFF	TGTGCCACCAGTGACCCGATGACAGGGGGCGATGAGCAGTTCTTC
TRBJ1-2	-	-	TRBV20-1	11	CSARGNDGYTF	TGCAGTGCGAGGGGGAATGATGGCTACACCTTC
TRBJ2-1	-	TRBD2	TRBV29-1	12	CSKRGGANEQFF	TGCAGTAAGCGGGGGGGCGCGAATGAGCAGTTCTTC
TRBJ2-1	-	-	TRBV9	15	CASSTQQGGYNEQFF	TGTGCCAGCAGCACCCAACAGGGGGGGTACAATGAGCAGTTCTTC
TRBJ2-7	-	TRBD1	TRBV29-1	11	CSVGRQGEQYF	TGCAGCGTTGGCCGACAGGGCGAGCAGTACTTC
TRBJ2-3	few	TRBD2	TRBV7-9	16	CASSPETSGITDTQYF	TGTGCCAGCAGCCCCGAGACTAGCGGAATCACAGATACGCAGTATTTT
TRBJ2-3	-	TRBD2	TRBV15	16	CATSRGTLAGPDTQYF	TGTGCCACCAGCAGGGGGACTCTAGCGGGGCCCGATACGCAGTATTTT
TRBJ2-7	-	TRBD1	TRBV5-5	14	CASSLGQGAYEQYF	TGTGCCAGCAGCTTGGGACAGGGGGCCTACGAGCAGTACTTC
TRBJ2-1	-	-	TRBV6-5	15	CASSYDQGVGNEQFF	TGTGCCAGCAGTTACGACCAGGGCGTGGGAAATGAGCAGTTCTTC
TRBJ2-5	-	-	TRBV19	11	CASSSERTQYF	TGTGCCAGTAGTAGCGAAAGGACCCAGTACTTC
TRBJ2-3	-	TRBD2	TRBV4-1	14	CASSQGTNTDTQYF	TGCGCCAGCAGCCAGGGGACTAACACAGATACGCAGTATTTT
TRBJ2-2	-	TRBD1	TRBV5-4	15	CASSQRGQHTGELFF	TGTGCCAGCAGCCAGAGGGGACAGCACACCGGGGAGCTGTTTTTT
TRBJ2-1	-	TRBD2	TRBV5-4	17	CASSSLAGANRDNEQFF	TGTGCCAGCAGCTCCCTAGCGGGGGCGAATCGAGACAATGAGCAGTTCTTC
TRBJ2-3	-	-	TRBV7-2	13	CASSSQGSDTQYF	TGTGCCAGCAGCTCGCAGGGGTCAGATACGCAGTATTTT
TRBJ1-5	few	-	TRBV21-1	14	CASRGTDSNQPQHF	TGTGCCAGCAGGGGGACTGATAGCAATCAGCCCCAGCATTTT
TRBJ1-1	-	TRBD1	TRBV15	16	CATSSPERTGLYQAFF	TGTGCCACCAGCAGTCCCGAAAGGACAGGACTTTATCAAGCTTTCTTT
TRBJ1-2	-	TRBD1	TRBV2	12	CASRTGYNGYTF	TGTGCCAGCAGGACAGGGTACAATGGCTACACCTTC
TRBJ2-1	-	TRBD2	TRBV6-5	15	CASTKTSGGHNEQFF	TGTGCCAGCACCAAAACTAGCGGGGGCCACAATGAGCAGTTCTTC
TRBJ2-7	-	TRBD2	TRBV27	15	CASRRLAGLEWGQYF	TGTGCCAGCAGGCGACTAGCGGGGTTGGAATGGGGGCAGTACTTC
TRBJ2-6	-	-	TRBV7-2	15	CASSLGSAGANVLTF	TGTGCCAGCAGCTTAGGAAGCGCCGGGGCCAACGTCCTGACTTTC
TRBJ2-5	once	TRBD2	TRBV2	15	CATPPRRGASETQYF	TGTGCCACTCCCCCCCGGCGGGGGGCTAGCGAGACCCAGTACTTC
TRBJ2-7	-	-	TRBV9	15	CASSSGEGVTHEQYF	TGTGCCAGCAGCTCAGGGGAGGGAGTAACCCACGAGCAGTACTTC
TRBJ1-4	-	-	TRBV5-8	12	CASLPQGIGLFF	TGTGCCAGCTTACCACAGGGCATAGGACTGTTTTTT
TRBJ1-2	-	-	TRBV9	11	CPNGENYGYTF	TGTCCCAACGGAGAAAACTATGGCTACACCTTC
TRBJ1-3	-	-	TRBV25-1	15	CASSDQGIAGNTIYF	TGTGCCAGCAGTGATCAGGGAATAGCTGGAAACACCATATATTTT
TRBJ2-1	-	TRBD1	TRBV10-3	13	CAISRDRNNEQFF	TGTGCCATCAGCCGGGACAGGAACAATGAGCAGTTCTTC
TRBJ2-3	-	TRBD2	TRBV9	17	CASSVNSAGGAGDTQYF	TGTGCCAGCAGCGTAAATTCGGCGGGAGGGGCAGGGGATACGCAGTATTTT
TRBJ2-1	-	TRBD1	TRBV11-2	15	CASRSGTGQGSEQFF	TGTGCCAGCAGGTCCGGGACAGGACAGGGTTCGGAGCAGTTCTTC
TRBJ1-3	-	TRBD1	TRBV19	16	CASSRDRTSSGNTIYF	TGTGCCAGTAGTAGGGACAGGACCAGCTCTGGAAACACCATATATTTT
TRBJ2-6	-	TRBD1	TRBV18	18	CASSPTGQGLSGANVLTF	TGTGCCAGCTCACCAACGGGACAGGGGCTTTCTGGGGCCAACGTCCTGACTTTC
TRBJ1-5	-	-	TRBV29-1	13	CSVVGAGNQPQHF	TGCAGCGTTGTGGGGGCGGGCAATCAGCCCCAGCATTTT
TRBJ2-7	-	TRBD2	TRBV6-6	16	CASSSSPGTGGNEQYF	TGTGCCAGCAGTTCTTCACCCGGGACGGGAGGAAACGAGCAGTACTTC
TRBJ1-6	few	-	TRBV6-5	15	CASSYSGTPSSPLHF	TGTGCCAGCAGTTACTCCGGGACTCCGAGTTCACCCCTCCACTTT
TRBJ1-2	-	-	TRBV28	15	CASSSSGEGSNGYTF	TGTGCCAGCAGCTCGAGCGGGGAGGGTTCCAATGGCTACACCTTC
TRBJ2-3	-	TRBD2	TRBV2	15	CASSLAGGPADTQYF	TGTGCCAGCAGTCTAGCGGGGGGGCCCGCAGATACGCAGTATTTT
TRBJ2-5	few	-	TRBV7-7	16	CASSFGFTGVEETQYF	TGTGCCAGCAGCTTTGGCTTCACCGGGGTTGAAGAGACCCAGTACTTC
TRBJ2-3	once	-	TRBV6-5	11	CASRLGDTQYF	TGTGCCAGTCGCCTCGGAGATACGCAGTATTTT
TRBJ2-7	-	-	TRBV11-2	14	CASSLVGGNYEQYF	TGTGCCAGCAGCTTAGTAGGAGGTAACTACGAGCAGTACTTC
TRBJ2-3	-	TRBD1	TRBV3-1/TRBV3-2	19	CASSQGLGQGARVTDTQYF	TGTGCCAGCAGCCAAGGGCTTGGACAGGGGGCGCGAGTCACAGATACGCAGTATTTT
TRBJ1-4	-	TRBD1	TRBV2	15	CASRGDRGFGEKLFF	TGTGCCAGCAGGGGGGACAGGGGATTTGGTGAAAAACTGTTTTTT
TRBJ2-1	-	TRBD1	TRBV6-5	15	CASRGQGRPYNEQFF	TGTGCCAGCAGGGGACAGGGGCGCCCCTACAATGAGCAGTTCTTC
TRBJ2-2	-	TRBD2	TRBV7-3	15	CASSIQRGDAGELFF	TGTGCCAGCAGCATCCAGCGGGGGGATGCCGGGGAGCTGTTTTTT
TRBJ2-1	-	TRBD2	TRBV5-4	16	CASSLGLAGMYNEQFF	TGTGCCAGCAGCTTAGGACTAGCGGGGATGTACAATGAGCAGTTCTTC
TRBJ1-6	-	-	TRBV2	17	CASSVRHLSSYNSPLHF	TGTGCCAGCAGTGTGCGGCACTTGAGCTCCTATAATTCACCCCTCCACTTT
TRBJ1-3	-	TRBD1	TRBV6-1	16	CASSGRQGAAGNTIYF	TGTGCCAGCAGTGGACGACAGGGAGCGGCTGGAAACACCATATATTTT
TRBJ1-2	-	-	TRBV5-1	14	CASSLEPGNYGYTF	TGCGCCAGCAGCTTGGAGCCAGGGAACTATGGCTACACCTTC
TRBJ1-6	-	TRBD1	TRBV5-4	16	CASSTGTGSYNSPLHF	TGTGCCAGCAGCACAGGGACAGGGAGCTATAATTCACCCCTCCACTTT
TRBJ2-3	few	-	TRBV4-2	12	CASSQVTDTQYF	TGTGCCAGCAGCCAAGTAACAGATACGCAGTATTTT
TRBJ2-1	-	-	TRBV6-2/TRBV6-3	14	CASSYRGPYNEQFF	TGTGCCAGCAGTTACAGGGGCCCCTACAATGAGCAGTTCTTC